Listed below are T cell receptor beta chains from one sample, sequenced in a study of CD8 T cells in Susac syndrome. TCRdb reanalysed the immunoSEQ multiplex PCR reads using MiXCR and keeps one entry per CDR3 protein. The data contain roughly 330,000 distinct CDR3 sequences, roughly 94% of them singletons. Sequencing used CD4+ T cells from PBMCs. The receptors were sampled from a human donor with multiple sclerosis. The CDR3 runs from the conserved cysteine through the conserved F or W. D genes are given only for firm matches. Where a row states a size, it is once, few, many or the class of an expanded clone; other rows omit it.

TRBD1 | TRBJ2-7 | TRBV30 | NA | TGTGCCTGGAGGGACAGGGAGTACGAGCAGTACTTC | CAWRDREYEQYF
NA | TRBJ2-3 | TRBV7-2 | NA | TGTGCCAGCAGCTTCCAGGGGGGGGTGTTTCGCACAGATACGCAGTATTTT | CASSFQGGVFRTDTQYF
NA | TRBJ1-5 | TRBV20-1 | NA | TGCAGTGCTAGACGGAGCTGGGGGGGCCGGACAAGCAATCAGCCCCAGCATTTT | CSARRSWGGRTSNQPQHF
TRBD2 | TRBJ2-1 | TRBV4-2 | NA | TGTGCCAGCAGCCAAGCTAGCGGGGGGGCCGGGGTCGAGTTCTTC | CASSQASGGAGVEFF
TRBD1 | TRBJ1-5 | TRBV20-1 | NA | TGCAGTGCTAGAGGGGGGAGGGGGCGCCTACTTAGCAATCAGCCCCAGCATTTT | CSARGGRGRLLSNQPQHF
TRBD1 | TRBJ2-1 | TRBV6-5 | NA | TGTGCCAGCATCCAGGGGGACCGCATAGGGGAGCAGTTCTTC | CASIQGDRIGEQFF
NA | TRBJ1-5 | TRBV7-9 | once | TGTGCCAGCAGCCCCGAGGTCGGGAGTAGTCAGCCCCAGCATTTT | CASSPEVGSSQPQHF
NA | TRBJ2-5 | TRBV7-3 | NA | TGTGCCAGCAGCTTTCAGGGCGCAGCGGAGACCCAGTACTTC | CASSFQGAAETQYF
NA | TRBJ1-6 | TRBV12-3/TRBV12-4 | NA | TGTGCCAGCAGCCCCAATAATTCACCCCTCCATTTT | CASSPNNSPLHF
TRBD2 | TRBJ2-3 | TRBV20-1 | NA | TGCAGTGCTAGAGATTCGGTTAGGACTAGCATTAGCGATACGCAGTATTTT | CSARDSVRTSISDTQYF
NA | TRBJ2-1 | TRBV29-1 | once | TGCAGCGTTGTAGGTCTTAGCTCCTACAATGAGCAGTTCTTC | CSVVGLSSYNEQFF
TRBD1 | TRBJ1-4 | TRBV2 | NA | TGTGCCAGCAGGGGACAGGGGATGACTAATGAAAAACTGTTTTTT | CASRGQGMTNEKLFF
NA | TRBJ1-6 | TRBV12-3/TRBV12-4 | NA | TGTGCCAGCAGTTTCAATTGGGGTAATTCACCCCTCCACTTT | CASSFNWGNSPLHF
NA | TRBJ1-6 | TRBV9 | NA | TGTGCCAGCAGCGTCGACCGGTGGCAGGGACGTTCACCCCTCCACTTT | CASSVDRWQGRSPLHF
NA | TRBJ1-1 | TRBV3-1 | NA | TGTGCCAGCAGCCTCGGTGTGACTCGGAACACTGAAGCTTTCTTT | CASSLGVTRNTEAFF
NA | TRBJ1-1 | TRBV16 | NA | TGTGCCAGCAGCCCCGGTGAGGTTACTGAAGCTTTCTTT | CASSPGEVTEAFF